Below, 22 T cell receptor beta chains from the same sample are listed, as sequenced in a study of blood T cells in healthy people across ages. It was with a sample-barcoded 5' primer and a J-beta primer mix that a second PCR of about 6 to 12 cycles was run. One entry per CDR3 protein results from TCRdb running MiXCR on the 5' RACE reads. The sample consists of under 2 million distinct CDR3 sequences, about 31% of them appearing once. The sequenced sample was blood. Receptors originate from a young woman in good health.

The V and J genes are TRBV2 and TRBJ2-5, with 13 bases matching TRBD2. The germline V gene encodes CDR1 SNHLY and CDR2 FYNNEI. Losses at the gene ends were 6 bases for V and 4 bases for J; bases not matched to a gene: 11. The CDR3 runs 17 residues. CDR3 coding DNA: TGTGCCAGCAGGCAGACTAGCGGGGGGCCCAGTGGAGAGACCCAGTACTTC. The encoded protein is CASRQTSGGPSGETQYF.

This clonotype has ten or more counts. The V gene is TRBV28, the J gene TRBJ2-3; either TRBD1 or TRBD2 may fit D (6 bases each). Trimming removed 8 bases from V and 6 bases from J, with 24 bases in between. The CDR3 spans 16 residues. Germline CDR1 reads MDHEN; CDR2 reads SYDVKM. The CDR3 region has the DNA TGTGCCAGCTCTCCACGGTGGGAGGCCCAGGGGGATACGCAGTATTTT. Translated, it gives CASSPRWEAQGDTQYF.

The J gene is TRBJ2-5, the V gene TRBV29-1, with TRBD1 identical over 8 bases. In germline, CDR1 is SQVTM, CDR2 ANQGSEA. CDR3 length: 14 amino acids. J lost 4 bases, V lost 7 bases, and 11 bases had no gene match. For the CDR3, the DNA is TGCAGCGCCATGCAGGGGGCGCGGGGAGAGACCCAGTACTTC. It translates to CSAMQGARGETQYF.

The rearrangement links TRBV12-3 or TRBV12-4 to TRBJ1-2; no reliable D call. V lost 7 bases and J 7 bases, leaving 19 bases between the germline ends. The CDR3 totals 14 residues. The CDR3 loop reads CASTTLGVGGGYTF. The CDR3 nucleotides read TGTGCCAGCACCACGTTAGGTGTTGGAGGTGGCTACACCTTC.

This clonotype was picked up a small number of times. V gene TRBV12-3 or TRBV12-4 combines with J gene TRBJ2-1; 11 nucleotides match TRBD2. The CDR3 runs 15 residues. V lost 5 bases to trimming and J lost 7 bases; unmatched junction nucleotides: 7. Here the CDR3 reads CASSPRLAGRNEQFF. In DNA form, the CDR3 reads TGTGCCAGCAGTCCCCGACTAGCGGGGAGGAATGAGCAGTTCTTC.

The chain links TRBV20-1 to TRBJ2-1; TRBD1 matches 7 bases. Germline trimming cut 2 bases from V and 15 bases from J; bases unmatched to any gene: 7. The CDR3 length is 11 residues. Germline-derived CDR1 and CDR2 are DFQATT and SNEGSKA (reference sequence). CDR3 sequence (DNA): TGCAGTGCTAGAATGGGACAGAGGGTGTTCTTC. It encodes CSARMGQRVFF.

This clonotype has only a few counts. The chain is built from TRBV3-1 and TRBJ2-1; perhaps D is TRBD1 or TRBD2 (6 bases each). The CDR3 has 14 amino acids. V was clipped by 2 bases and J by 7 bases, with 12 bases between them. Looked up from germline, CDR1 is LGHDT and CDR2 is YNNKEL (reference sequence). The CDR3 DNA reads TGTGCCAGCAGCCAATCCCGGAGGGGGAATGAGCAGTTCTTC. It yields the protein CASSQSRRGNEQFF.

This clonotype was picked up many times. The chain recombines TRBV7-6 with TRBJ2-7; perhaps TRBD2 as D (6 bases). CDR3 length equals 13 residues. In germline, CDR1 is SGHVS, CDR2 FNYEAQ. V was pared by 6 bases and J by 1 base, with 10 bases between. The CDR3 nucleotides are TGTGCCAGCAGTACGGGACTTTCCTACGAGCAGTACTTC. Amino acids: CASSTGLSYEQYF.

Worth noting for this clonotype: Relative to the germline gene, one junction end is altered; a read error may explain this. The chain carries TRBV14 and TRBJ2-1; TRBD2 agrees at 8 bases. CDR1 is SGHDN and CDR2 is FVKESK in the germline V gene. The CDR3 extends over 17 amino acids. The CDR3 region has the DNA TGTGCCGGCAGCCAACCGGGACTAGGGAGCTCCTACAATGAGCAGTTCTTC. It yields the protein CAGSQPGLGSSYNEQFF.

This clonotype was observed a few times. This chain uses TRBV6-4 with TRBJ2-1, with D possibly TRBD2 on 5 matching bases. This CDR3 comprises 15 residues. V shed 3 bases and J shed 1 base, with 10 bases lying between them. The V gene's germline CDR1 is MRHNA and CDR2 SNTAGT. CDR3 region: CASSEEPGSYNEQFF. CDR3 DNA sequence: TGTGCCAGCAGTGAGGAACCGGGGTCCTACAATGAGCAGTTCTTC.

This clonotype was seen more than once but under ten times. This chain joins TRBV6-5 and TRBJ2-1; 8 positions match TRBD2. The CDR3 runs to 15 residues. V was clipped by 7 bases and J by 5 bases; unmatched bases: 10. Germline assignment: CDR1 MNHEY and CDR2 SVGAGI. CDR3 in DNA: TGTGCCAGCACCCTGATGCTAGCGGGTAACAATGAGCAGTTCTTC. Translated: CASTLMLAGNNEQFF.

CDR3 loop: CASSPTSLGTYEQYF. CDR3 nucleotide sequence: TGTGCCAGCAGCCCGACTAGCCTAGGGACCTACGAGCAGTACTTC. This rearrangement joins TRBV3-1 to TRBJ2-7; 7 bases fit TRBD2. The CDR3 is made up of 15 amino acids. Germline lookup yields CDR1 LGHDT and CDR2 YNNKEL (reference sequence). V lost 4 bases, J lost 2 bases, and 8 bases stayed unmatched.

The V gene is TRBV27, the J gene TRBJ2-3; 7 bases match TRBD1. V trimming: 6 bases; J trimming: 5 bases; junction bases outside the gene matches: 5. This CDR3 region has 13 residues. In germline, CDR1 is MNHEY, CDR2 SMNVEV (reference sequence). The CDR3 sequence: CASRPQGKDTQYF. CDR3 coding DNA: TGTGCCAGCAGGCCACAGGGGAAAGATACGCAGTATTTT.

This clonotype was seen a few times. DNA of the CDR3: TGTGCCAGCAGTTTAGGGCCCGAGGGCTACACCTTC. The encoded protein is CASSLGPEGYTF. The chain combines TRBV28 with TRBJ1-2; D not certain. The germline V gene encodes CDR1 MDHEN and CDR2 SYDVKM. Trimming took off 2 bases at V and 8 bases at J, with 9 bases between the two ends. This CDR3 is 12 amino acids long.

The chain couples TRBV7-6 to TRBJ2-2; D might be TRBD1 or TRBD2, each matching 5 bases. The germline V gene has CDR1 SGHVS and CDR2 FNYEAQ. The ends were cut back, 6 bases at V and 3 bases at J, with 11 bases in the middle. This CDR3 spans 14 amino acids. This chain's CDR3 is CASRIGTDTGELFF. CDR3 coding DNA: TGTGCCAGCAGGATAGGGACCGACACCGGGGAGCTGTTTTTT.

The table lists this clonotype with many counts. V is TRBV20-1 and J is TRBJ2-7; D is ambiguous. This CDR3 comprises 14 residues. Germline CDR1 DFQATT, CDR2 SNEGSKA (reference sequence). V was pared by 1 base and J by 0 bases, with 10 bases between. CDR3 nucleotides: TGCAGTGCTAGAGCGACGGCCGGCTCCTACGAGCAGTACTTC. Amino acids: CSARATAGSYEQYF.

The genes are TRBV6-1 and TRBJ1-6; TRBD1 agrees at 8 bases. The germline V gene has CDR1 MNHNS and CDR2 SASEGT. Trimming removed 5 bases from V and 7 bases from J; junction bases left unmatched: 7. The CDR3 is 15 amino acids. CDR3 region: CASSTGQGENSPLHF. CDR3 DNA: TGTGCCAGCAGTACCGGACAGGGAGAAAATTCACCCCTCCACTTT.

This clonotype occurred once. J is TRBJ1-5 and V is TRBV4-2; D call uncertain. Trimming stripped 3 bases from V and 3 bases from J, with 12 bases between. Per the germline V gene, CDR1 is LGHNA and CDR2 is YNFKEQ. The CDR3 totals 15 residues. CDR3 in amino acids: CASSHKRANNQPQHF. In DNA form, the CDR3 reads TGTGCCAGCAGCCATAAAAGAGCAAACAATCAGCCCCAGCATTTT.

V gene TRBV20-1 combines with J gene TRBJ1-5; possible D gene TRBD1, 6 bases. Trimming stripped 4 bases from V and 3 bases from J, with 13 bases between. The CDR3 covers 14 residues. Germline V gene data show CDR1 as DFQATT and CDR2 as SNEGSKA (reference sequence). In DNA form, the CDR3 reads TGCAGTGCTACCTTAACAGGGACCAATCAGCCCCAGCATTTT. It translates to CSATLTGTNQPQHF.

The chain is built from TRBV28 and TRBJ2-3; TRBD1 agrees at 7 bases. This CDR3 has 15 amino acids. V shed 6 bases, J shed 3 bases, and the junction held 9 bases outside the gene matches. Germline loops: CDR1 MDHEN, CDR2 SYDVKM. The CDR3 bases are TGTGCCAGCAGCCGTAAGGACAGGAAAACAGATACGCAGTATTTT. Amino acids: CASSRKDRKTDTQYF. Full variable domain (outside the CDR3, taken from reference TRBV28 and TRBJ2-3): DVKVTQSSRYLVKRTGEKVFLECVQDMDHENMFWYRQDPGLGLRLIYFSYDVKMKEKGDIPEGYSVSREKKERFSLILESASTNQTSMYLCASSRKDRKTDTQYFGPGTRLTVL.

The rearrangement links TRBV5-5 to TRBJ2-7; TRBD1 might be the D (5 bases). The CDR3 runs 16 residues. Looked up from germline, CDR1 is SGHKS and CDR2 is YYEKEE (reference sequence). Deletions cut 4 bases from V and 2 bases from J, with 19 bases between. CDR3 in DNA: TGTGCCAGCAGCCTGGATCCGCGCAGGGTAGCCTACGAGCAGTACTTC. Protein product: CASSLDPRRVAYEQYF. Filled out from reference TRBV5-5 and TRBJ2-7, the complete variable domain reads DAGVTQSPTHLIKTRGQQVTLRCSPISGHKSVSWYQQVLGQGPQFIFQYYEKEERGRGNFPDRFSARQFPNYSSELNVNALLLGDSALYLCASSLDPRRVAYEQYFGPGTRLTVT.

This clonotype has more than one count but fewer than ten. The chain employs TRBV24-1 and TRBJ1-5, with D maybe TRBD1 (5 bases). Germline V gives CDR1 KGHDR, CDR2 SFDVKD. The V and J ends lost 6 bases and 4 bases respectively, with 9 bases between them. The length of the CDR3 is 13 residues. CDR3 loop: CATSSRTNQPQHF. The CDR3 DNA reads TGTGCCACCAGTTCACGGACAAATCAGCCCCAGCATTTT.